A single T cell receptor beta chain is shown here with its context. Its antigen is still unknown. Base qualities are not at hand, and no much larger clone is one base apart. Genomic DNA was isolated from the sorted cells so that the TCRbeta CDR3 region could be sequenced. TCRbeta CDR3 regions were sequenced using the immunoSEQ Assay. TCRdb mirrors the immuneACCESS table, restricted to in-frame sequences. Some clones are absent from its copies; in checked studies, under half trace to an unresolved V gene, and the reason for the others is unknown. Within this sample are 15,000 to 25,000 clones, with about 76% of them counted one time only. The ten largest make up under 20% of the sample. Patients with a history of autoimmune disease or receiving systemic immunosuppression were excluded from the trial. Peripheral blood for TCR sequencing was drawn from every dose cohort at baseline, at cycle 4 day 1 and at cycle 7 day 1. Samples came from an open-label, multicenter, first-in-human phase I dose-escalation trial of ivuxolimab. The trial enrolled adults with locally advanced or metastatic head and neck squamous cell, hepatocellular, melanoma or renal cell carcinoma. Before TCR sequencing, CD4+ T cells and CD8+ T cells were sorted from peripheral blood as separate populations.

These data are taken from a study of OX40 agonist ivuxolimab in advanced cancers. For context, the study as a whole: Ivuxolimab, which targeted the costimulatory receptor OX40 (CD134), was an agonistic, fully human IgG2 monoclonal antibody. Intravenous ivuxolimab was administered to patients every 2 weeks at six dose levels: 0.01, 0.1, 0.3, 1.5, 3 and 10 mg/kg. Among the approximately 50 dose-escalation patients, around 20 had hepatocellular carcinoma, about 15 melanoma, 9 renal cell carcinoma and 9 head and neck cancer. A male proportion of 82.7% and a mean age of 60 years, ranging from about 23 to 90, were recorded for the dose-escalation cohort. Patients were allowed to have had prior anti-PD-1, anti-PD-L1 or anti-CTLA-4 therapy, and 40% of the dose-escalation patients had been treated with checkpoint inhibitors. Partial responses occurred in three dose-escalation patients: two with cutaneous melanoma and one with hepatocellular carcinoma. Peripheral TCRbeta sequencing was intended to test whether TCR sequence diversity was altered and clonal T-cell expansion was caused by ivuxolimab. The paper reports the monotherapy dose-escalation portion (N of about 54 patients) of the phase I ivuxolimab trial.

The CDR3, cysteine through phenylalanine, is 15 amino acids long. The sequence is cut down to CDR3 DNA, 45 bases in frame from base 1. V and J lose 3 bases and 3 bases, and a span of 15 bases separates them. Based on the germline V gene (reference sequence), the CDR1 and CDR2 sequences are MNHEY and SMNVEV. What the research found in general, with its limitations: In partial responders in the 0.1-3.0 mg/kg groups, normalized peripheral clonal expansion was found to be among the lowest, especially among CD8+ T cells. Low levels of normalized T-cell clonal expansion were also seen in some patients who did not respond. After ivuxolimab, more expanded clones were found on average in CD8+ T cells than in CD4+ T cells. At doses of 0.1 to 3.0 mg/kg, clonal expansion of both CD4+ and CD8+ blood T cells was observed from baseline to week 6. The antigen specificity of the peripheral T cells that underwent clonal expansion was not determined.

The sequencing used CD4+ or CD8+ T cells sorted from blood, collected in a trial of the OX40 agonist ivuxolimab. The source is an adult with an advanced solid tumor such as melanoma, head and neck, liver or kidney cancer. This receptor chain uses TRBV27 and TRBJ2-7; the D gene is perhaps TRBD1, from 5 matching bases. The encoded CDR3 is CASSFNSQAIYEQYF. The sequence in DNA is TGTGCCAGCAGTTTCAACTCACAGGCCATCTACGAGCAGTACTTC.